This is a list of T cell receptor beta chains from one sample in a study of beta chain features in type 1 diabetes. Using immunoSEQ multiplex PCR, the repertoire was profiled, and TCRdb retains in-frame clones only, with some absent. This table holds a few hundred thousand clones, roughly 22% found once. The sequencing input was naive CD4+ T cells from blood. These receptor sequences come from a woman aged 40 to 49 with type 1 diabetes. Both conserved end residues are part of each CDR3. D genes are given only for firm matches. Not all rows give a size; the values are once, few, many and, for expanded clones, a class.

few	.	TRBV6-5	TRBJ1-1	TGTGCCAGCAGAGAATCGGCGGGCACTGAAGCTTTCTTT	CASRESAGTEAFF
.	TRBD1	TRBV2	TRBJ1-1	TGTGCCAGCAGTGTAGTCGGGACAGTAAACACTGAAGCTTTCTTT	CASSVVGTVNTEAFF
few	.	TRBV15	TRBJ1-2	TGTGCCACCAGCAGAGATTCAGGGCCTTATGGCTACACCTTC	CATSRDSGPYGYTF
.	.	TRBV5-1	TRBJ2-3	TGCGCCAGCAGCTTGGGACAGGACTGGGATACGCAGTATTTT	CASSLGQDWDTQYF
few	.	TRBV29-1	TRBJ1-4	TGCAGCGTTGAAGATCTAGGGAGGGAAAAACTGTTTTTT	CSVEDLGREKLFF
few	.	TRBV5-1	TRBJ2-7	TGCGCCAGCGCAGTAGGGGCAGGCAACTCCTACGAGCAGTACTTC	CASAVGAGNSYEQYF
.	.	TRBV18	TRBJ2-2	TGTGCCAGCTCACCACTTCCGTCGAACACCGGGGAGCTGTTTTTT	CASSPLPSNTGELFF
.	TRBD1	TRBV28	TRBJ1-1	TGTGCCAGCACTCAACTACCGACAGGGCCGGGTGAAGCTTTCTTT	CASTQLPTGPGEAFF
.	.	TRBV18	TRBJ2-1	TGTGCCAGCTCACCAAACAGGGCTAGTCCAGGTGAGCAGTTCTTC	CASSPNRASPGEQFF
few	TRBD1	TRBV28	TRBJ2-7	TGTGCCAGCAGCGAAACAGGGGGCGCGGGATACGAGCAGTACTTC	CASSETGGAGYEQYF
.	.	TRBV18	TRBJ1-2	TGTGCCAGCTCACCTCAGGGAAATAACGGCTACACCTTC	CASSPQGNNGYTF
.	.	TRBV7-2	TRBJ2-2	TGTGCCAGCAGCCTGATAGCTAAGAACACCGGGGAGCTGTTTTTT	CASSLIAKNTGELFF
few	.	TRBV30	TRBJ2-7	TGTGCCTGGAGTGACTACTACGAGCAGTACTTC	CAWSDYYEQYF
few	.	TRBV19	TRBJ1-5	TGTGCCAGTACCGTCGGGGGGCGGCTCAATCAGCCCCAGCATTTT	CASTVGGRLNQPQHF
.	TRBD1	TRBV30	TRBJ1-2	TGTGCCTGGAGTGTTCGCAGGGGGCTCGCTGGCTACACCTTC	CAWSVRRGLAGYTF
.	.	TRBV4-1	TRBJ1-6	TGCGCCAGCAGCCAAGGGTATCAGGGGATAGGGTCACCCCTCCACTTT	CASSQGYQGIGSPLHF
.	.	TRBV5-6	TRBJ2-7	TGTGCCAGCAGCAAACACTACGAGCAGTACTTC	CASSKHYEQYF
.	.	TRBV7-9	TRBJ2-1	TGTGCCAGCAGCTTAAGACGGAGCGAGCAGTTCTTC	CASSLRRSEQFF
few	.	TRBV7-9	TRBJ2-2	TGTGCCAGCAGAGACAGTCAAACCACCGGGGAGCTGTTTTTT	CASRDSQTTGELFF
few	TRBD1	TRBV7-9	TRBJ2-3	TGTGCCAGCAGCTTGGGACAGGGGATAAGCACAGATACGCAGTATTTT	CASSLGQGISTDTQYF
.	TRBD2	TRBV29-1	TRBJ2-1	TGCAGCGCCGAGACAGGATCTAGCGGGGTCTACAATGAGCAGTTCTTC	CSAETGSSGVYNEQFF
.	TRBD1	TRBV6-5	TRBJ1-2	TGTGCCAGCAGCCTACAGGGGCCTTCTCATGGCTACACCTTC	CASSLQGPSHGYTF
.	.	TRBV5-1	TRBJ2-5	TGCGCCAGCAGCACTCTTGTGGGCAGCCAAGAGACCCAGTACTTC	CASSTLVGSQETQYF
.	.	TRBV2	TRBJ2-2	TGTGCCAGCAGTGCACTAGAAAGGAGCGGGGAGCTGTTTTTT	CASSALERSGELFF
.	.	TRBV11-3	TRBJ2-6	TGTGCCAGCAGCCCCAGTGGGGCTCCTGGGGCCAACGTCCTGACTTTC	CASSPSGAPGANVLTF
few	.	TRBV27	TRBJ2-7	TGTGCCAGCAGTTCGGGACACCACTACGAGCAGTACTTC	CASSSGHHYEQYF
.	.	TRBV7-9	TRBJ1-5	TGTGCCAGCAGCCAAAGCTCCCGTTCCGATCAGCCCCAGCATTTT	CASSQSSRSDQPQHF
few	.	TRBV5-1	TRBJ2-5	TGCGCCAGCAGATTGAGCACCCCCCAAGAGACCCAGTACTTC	CASRLSTPQETQYF
.	.	TRBV7-2	TRBJ2-3	TGTGCCAGCAGCTTAGGGCTGCCCACAGATACGCAGTATTTT	CASSLGLPTDTQYF
few	.	TRBV7-9	TRBJ2-3	TGTGCCAGCAGCTTAGGAGACTTGTTCACAGATACGCAGTATTTT	CASSLGDLFTDTQYF
few	TRBD2	TRBV28	TRBJ2-3	TGTGCCAGCAGTTTGGATTCGGGAGGGCAGGGAACAGATACGCAGTATTTT	CASSLDSGGQGTDTQYF
.	.	TRBV20-1	TRBJ1-2	TGCAGTGCTAGGGATGACAGCCTCTATACCTTC	CSARDDSLYTF
.	.	TRBV29-1	TRBJ2-3	TGCAGCGTTCGCAGGGGTACAGATACGCAGTATTTT	CSVRRGTDTQYF
.	.	TRBV4-1	TRBJ2-5	TGCGCCAGCAGCCAGGCCTTACCGGGAGAGACCCAGTACTTC	CASSQALPGETQYF
.	.	TRBV7-3	TRBJ1-1	TGTGCCAGCAGGTGGGGATCTGGGGGCGTAAATGAAGCTTTCTTT	CASRWGSGGVNEAFF
few	TRBD2	TRBV28	TRBJ2-7	TGTGCCAGCAGCACTAGCGGGAGTCAAAACGAGCAGTACTTC	CASSTSGSQNEQYF
few	TRBD2	TRBV30	TRBJ2-5	TGTGCCTGGAGCCGACGGGGGGGAGAGACCCAGTACTTC	CAWSRRGGETQYF
.	.	TRBV28	TRBJ2-7	TGTGCCAGCACCTATCGGGGGAAAGAGCAGTACTTC	CASTYRGKEQYF
few	TRBD2	TRBV5-4	TRBJ2-1	TGTGCCAGCAGCCCGACTAGCGCTCGCTCCTACAATGAGCAGTTCTTC	CASSPTSARSYNEQFF
few	TRBD1	TRBV9	TRBJ2-2	TGTGCCAGCAGCTTAGAAGGACAGGGCACCGGGGAGCTGTTTTTT	CASSLEGQGTGELFF
few	TRBD1	TRBV25-1	TRBJ1-2	TGTGCCAGCAGTTCACAGGGGAGGAGGAATGGCTACACCTTC	CASSSQGRRNGYTF
.	.	TRBV30	TRBJ1-1	TGTGCCTGCCCCCAGGCACCCTCGGCGACTGAAGCTTTCTTT	CACPQAPSATEAFF
few	.	TRBV5-1	TRBJ2-5	TGCGCCAGCAGCTTTGGCGGTGAAGAGACCCAGTACTTC	CASSFGGEETQYF
few	TRBD2	TRBV28	TRBJ2-7	TGTGCCAGCAGGCGCTTGACTAGCGGCCCCTACGAGCAGTACTTC	CASRRLTSGPYEQYF
few	.	TRBV18	TRBJ2-4	TGTGCCAGCTCACCGAGTCTACTAGCCAAAAACATTCAGTACTTC	CASSPSLLAKNIQYF
few	.	TRBV27	TRBJ2-7	TGTGCCAGCAGCCTCAGGAGGGGCTCCTACGAGCAGTACTTC	CASSLRRGSYEQYF
.	.	TRBV18	TRBJ1-2	TGTGCCAGCTCTGGAGGGGAGGACTATGGCTACACCTTC	CASSGGEDYGYTF
few	.	TRBV5-1	TRBJ2-3	TGCGCCAGCAGCTTTCAGACAAGCACAGATACGCAGTATTTT	CASSFQTSTDTQYF
.	.	TRBV9	TRBJ2-7	TGTGCCAGCGGGAAGGGGACTTTCGGCGAGCAGTACTTC	CASGKGTFGEQYF
.	.	TRBV5-1	TRBJ2-5	TGCGCCAGCCGAGGCGAAGAGACCCAGTACTTC	CASRGEETQYF